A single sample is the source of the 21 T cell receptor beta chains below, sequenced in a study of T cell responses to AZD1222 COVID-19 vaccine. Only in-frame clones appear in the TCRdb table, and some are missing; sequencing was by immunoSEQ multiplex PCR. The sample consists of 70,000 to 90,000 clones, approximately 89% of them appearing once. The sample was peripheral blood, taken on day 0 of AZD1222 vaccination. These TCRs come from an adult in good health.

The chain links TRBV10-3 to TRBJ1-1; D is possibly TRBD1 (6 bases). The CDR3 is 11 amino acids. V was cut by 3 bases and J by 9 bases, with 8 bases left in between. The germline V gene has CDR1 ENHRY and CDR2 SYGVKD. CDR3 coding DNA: TGTGCCATCAGTGACAGGGACAAAGCTTTCTTT. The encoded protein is CAISDRDKAFF.

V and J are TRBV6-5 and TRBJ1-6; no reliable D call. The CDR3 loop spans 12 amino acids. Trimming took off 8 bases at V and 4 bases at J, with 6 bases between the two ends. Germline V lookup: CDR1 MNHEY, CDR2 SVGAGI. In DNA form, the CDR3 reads TGTGCCAGCCGAGTATATAATTCACCCCTCCACTTT. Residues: CASRVYNSPLHF.

The CDR3 DNA reads TGTGCCAGCAGCTATGACTGGGGGGTGGAAGGGATCGGCAATCAGCCCCAGCATTTT. Amino acids: CASSYDWGVEGIGNQPQHF. V and J are TRBV7-9 and TRBJ1-5, with a tentative D call TRBD1 (5 bases). V lost 4 bases and J lost 2, with 24 bases in between. Germline V CDR1 and CDR2: SEHNR, FQNEAQ (reference sequence). This CDR3 has 19 residues.

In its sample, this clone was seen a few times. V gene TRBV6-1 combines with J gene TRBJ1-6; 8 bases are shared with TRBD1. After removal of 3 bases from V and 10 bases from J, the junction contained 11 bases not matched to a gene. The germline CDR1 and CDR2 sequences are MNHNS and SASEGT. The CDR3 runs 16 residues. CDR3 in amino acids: CASSDDGQGVGSPLHF. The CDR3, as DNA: TGTGCCAGCAGTGACGATGGACAGGGCGTAGGATCACCCCTCCACTTT.

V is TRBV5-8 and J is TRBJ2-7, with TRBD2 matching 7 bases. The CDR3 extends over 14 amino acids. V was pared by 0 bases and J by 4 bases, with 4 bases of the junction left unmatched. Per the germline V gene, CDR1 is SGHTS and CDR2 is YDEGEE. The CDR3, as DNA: TGTGCCAGCAGCTTGGTACTAGCGTTATACGAGCAGTACTTC. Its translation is CASSLVLALYEQYF.

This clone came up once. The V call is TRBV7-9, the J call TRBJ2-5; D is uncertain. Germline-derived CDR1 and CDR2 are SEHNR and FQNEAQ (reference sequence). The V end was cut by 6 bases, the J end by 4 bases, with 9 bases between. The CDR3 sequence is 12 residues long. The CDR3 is CASRYERETQYF. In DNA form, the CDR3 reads TGTGCCAGCAGATATGAACGAGAGACCCAGTACTTC.

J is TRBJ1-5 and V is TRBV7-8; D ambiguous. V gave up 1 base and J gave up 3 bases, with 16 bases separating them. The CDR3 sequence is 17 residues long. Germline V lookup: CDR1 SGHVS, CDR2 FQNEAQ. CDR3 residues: CASSLGSLGPANQPQHF. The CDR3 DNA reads TGTGCCAGCAGCTTAGGGTCCCTGGGCCCGGCCAATCAGCCCCAGCATTTT. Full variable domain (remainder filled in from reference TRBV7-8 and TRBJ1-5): GAGVSQSPRYKVAKRGQDVALRCDPISGHVSLFWYQQALGQGPEFLTYFQNEAQLDKSGLPSDRFFAERPEGSVSTLKIQRTQQEDSAVYLCASSLGSLGPANQPQHFGDGTRLSIL.

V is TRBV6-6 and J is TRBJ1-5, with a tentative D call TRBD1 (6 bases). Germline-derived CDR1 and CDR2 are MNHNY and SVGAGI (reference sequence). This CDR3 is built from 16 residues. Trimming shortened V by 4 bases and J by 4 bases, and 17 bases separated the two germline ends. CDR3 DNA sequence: TGTGCCAGCAGTTTTTCTACCGGGACAAATAATCAGCCCCAGCATTTT. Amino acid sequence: CASSFSTGTNNQPQHF.

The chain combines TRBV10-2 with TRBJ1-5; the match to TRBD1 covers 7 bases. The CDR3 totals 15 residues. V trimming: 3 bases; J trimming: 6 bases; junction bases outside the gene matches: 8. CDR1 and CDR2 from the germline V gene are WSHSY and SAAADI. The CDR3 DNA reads TGCGCCAGCAGTGATCAGGGGGAGAGGGGTCAGCCCCAGCATTTT. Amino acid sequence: CASSDQGERGQPQHF.

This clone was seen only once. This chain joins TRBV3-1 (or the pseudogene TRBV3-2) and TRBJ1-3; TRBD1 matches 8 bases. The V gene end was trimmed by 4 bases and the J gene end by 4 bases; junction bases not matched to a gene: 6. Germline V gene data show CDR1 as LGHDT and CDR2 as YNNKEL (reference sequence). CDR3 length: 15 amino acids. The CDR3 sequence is CASSPTGVEGNTIYF. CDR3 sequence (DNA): TGTGCCAGCAGCCCGACAGGGGTGGAAGGAAACACCATATATTTT.

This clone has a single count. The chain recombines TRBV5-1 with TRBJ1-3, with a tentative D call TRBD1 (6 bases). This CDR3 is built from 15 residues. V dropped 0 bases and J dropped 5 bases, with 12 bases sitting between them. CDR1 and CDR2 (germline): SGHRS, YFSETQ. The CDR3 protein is CASSLASGGRNTIYF. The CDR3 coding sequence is TGCGCCAGCAGCTTGGCCTCGGGGGGCCGAAACACCATATATTTT.

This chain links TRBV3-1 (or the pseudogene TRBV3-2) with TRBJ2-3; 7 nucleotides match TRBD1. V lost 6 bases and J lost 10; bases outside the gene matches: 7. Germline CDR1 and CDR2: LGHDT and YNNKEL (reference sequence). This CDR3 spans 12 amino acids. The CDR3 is CASSIRQGAQYF. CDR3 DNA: TGTGCCAGCAGTATCCGACAGGGAGCGCAGTATTTT.

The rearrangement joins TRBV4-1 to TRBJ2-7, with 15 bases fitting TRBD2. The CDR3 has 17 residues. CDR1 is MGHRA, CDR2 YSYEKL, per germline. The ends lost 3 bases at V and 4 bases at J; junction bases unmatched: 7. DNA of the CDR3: TGCGCCAGCAGCCATGGACTAGCGGGAGGGCCCCCATACGAGCAGTACTTC. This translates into CASSHGLAGGPPYEQYF.

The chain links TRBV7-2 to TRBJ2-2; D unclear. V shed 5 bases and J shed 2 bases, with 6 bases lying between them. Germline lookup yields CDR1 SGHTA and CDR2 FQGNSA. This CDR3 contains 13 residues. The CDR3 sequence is CASSATNTGELFF. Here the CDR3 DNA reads TGTGCCAGCAGCGCGACAAACACCGGGGAGCTGTTTTTT. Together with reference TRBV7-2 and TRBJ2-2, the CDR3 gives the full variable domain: GAGVSQSPSNKVTEKGKDVELRCDPISGHTALYWYRQSLGQGLEFLIYFQGNSAPDKSGLPSDRFSAERTGGSVSTLTIQRTQQEDSAVYLCASSATNTGELFFGEGSRLTVL.

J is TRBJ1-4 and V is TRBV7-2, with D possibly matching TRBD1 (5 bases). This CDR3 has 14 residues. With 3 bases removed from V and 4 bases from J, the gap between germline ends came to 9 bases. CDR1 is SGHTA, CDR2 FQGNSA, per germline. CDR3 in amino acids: CASSLAGRNEKLFF. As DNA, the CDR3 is TGTGCCAGCAGCTTGGCAGGGCGTAATGAAAAACTGTTTTTT.

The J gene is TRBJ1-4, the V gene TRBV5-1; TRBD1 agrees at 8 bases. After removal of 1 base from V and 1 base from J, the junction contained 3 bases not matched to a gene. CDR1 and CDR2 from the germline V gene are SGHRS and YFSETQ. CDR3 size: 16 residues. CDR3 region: CASSLSGQGTNEKLFF. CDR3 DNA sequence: TGCGCCAGCAGCTTGAGTGGACAGGGAACTAATGAAAAACTGTTTTTT.

Here the CDR3 DNA reads TGTGCCTGGAGAAGGGCCGGCTATGGCTACACCTTC. Protein sequence: CAWRRAGYGYTF. The V gene is TRBV30, the J gene TRBJ1-2; D remains unclear. The CDR3 runs to 12 residues. In germline, CDR1 is GTSNPN, CDR2 SVGIG (reference sequence). The V end was cut by 3 bases, the J end by 4 bases, with 9 bases between.

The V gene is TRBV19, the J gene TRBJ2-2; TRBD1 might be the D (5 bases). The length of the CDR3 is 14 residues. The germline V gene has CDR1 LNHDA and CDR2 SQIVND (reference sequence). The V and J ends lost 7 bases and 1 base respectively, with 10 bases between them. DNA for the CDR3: TGTGCCAGTAAAGGACACCGGAACACCGGGGAGCTGTTTTTT. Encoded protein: CASKGHRNTGELFF.

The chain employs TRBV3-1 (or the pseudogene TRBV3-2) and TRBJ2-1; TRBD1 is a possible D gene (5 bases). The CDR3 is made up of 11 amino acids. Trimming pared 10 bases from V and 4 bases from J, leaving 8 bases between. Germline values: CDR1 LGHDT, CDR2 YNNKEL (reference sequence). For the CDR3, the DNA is TGTGCCACCGACAGTTACAATGAGCAGTTCTTC. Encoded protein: CATDSYNEQFF.

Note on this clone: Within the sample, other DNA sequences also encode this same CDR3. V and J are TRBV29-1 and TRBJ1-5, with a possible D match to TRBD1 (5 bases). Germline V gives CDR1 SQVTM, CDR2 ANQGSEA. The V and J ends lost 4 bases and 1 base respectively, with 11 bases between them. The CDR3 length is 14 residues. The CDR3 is CSVAGGRSNQPQHF. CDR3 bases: TGCAGCGTTGCGGGGGGAAGGAGCAATCAGCCCCAGCATTTT.

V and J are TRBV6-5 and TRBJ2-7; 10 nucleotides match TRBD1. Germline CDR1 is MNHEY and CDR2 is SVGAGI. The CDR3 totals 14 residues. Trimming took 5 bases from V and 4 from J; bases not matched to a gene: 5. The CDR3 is CASSMTGGQYEQYF. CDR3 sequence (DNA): TGTGCCAGCAGTATGACAGGGGGCCAATACGAGCAGTACTTC.